One and the same sample provided the 10 T cell receptor beta chains below, sequenced in a study of T cells in Graves' hyperthyroidism and ophthalmopathy. Amplification targeted TCR beta CDR3 regions from RNA transcripts. The study used the HTBI primer set for a first-round RT-PCR of the TCR CDR3. Each CDR3 protein gets one entry after TCRdb re-called the multiplex PCR reads with MiXCR. There are hundreds of thousands of distinct CDR3 sequences in the sample; about 14% occur only once, and about 10% lies in the top ten. The specimen sequenced was blood. These receptors came from a woman between 18 and 30 years old with Graves' hyperthyroidism.

The table lists this clonotype with many counts. The chain recombines TRBV30 with TRBJ1-5, with D maybe TRBD1 (6 bases). Germline CDR1 is GTSNPN and CDR2 is SVGIG (reference sequence). CDR3 size: 14 residues. V shed 6 bases and J shed 2 bases, with 14 bases lying between them. The CDR3 loop reads CACDRPGGNQPQHF. The CDR3 DNA follows: TGTGCCTGCGACAGGCCAGGGGGCAATCAGCCCCAGCATTTT.

V and J are TRBV12-3 or TRBV12-4 and TRBJ2-1; 12 bases align to TRBD2. V dropped 7 bases and J dropped 12; count of bases not matched to a gene: 7. The CDR3 is 13 residues long. The CDR3: CASNWASGGGQFF. CDR3 sequence (DNA): TGTGCCAGCAACTGGGCTAGCGGGGGGGGGCAGTTCTTC.

The genes are TRBV24-1 and TRBJ2-2, with 7 bases identical to TRBD1. The CDR3 sequence is 16 residues long. CDR1 and CDR2 (germline): KGHDR, SFDVKD. The V segment lost 3 bases and the J segment 3 bases; nucleotides outside the gene matches: 6. CDR3 in amino acids: CATSDLTGLDTGELFF. In DNA form, the CDR3 reads TGTGCCACCAGTGATCTGACAGGGTTGGACACCGGGGAGCTGTTTTTT.

This clonotype was seen repeatedly, ten times or more. The rearrangement links TRBV20-1 to TRBJ1-4, with 7 bases identical to TRBD1. This CDR3 contains 14 residues. Germline CDR1 DFQATT, CDR2 SNEGSKA (reference sequence). The junction had 4 bases not matched to a gene; V was cut back by 6 bases and J by 0 bases. CDR3 amino acids: CSATDRATNEKLFF. CDR3 in DNA: TGCAGTGCAACCGACAGGGCAACTAATGAAAAACTGTTTTTT.

This clonotype has ten or more counts. The chain combines TRBV6-2 or TRBV6-3 with TRBJ2-7; D gene uncertain. The V and J ends lost 2 bases and 3 bases respectively, with 8 bases between them. This CDR3 region has 13 residues. In germline, CDR1 is MNHEY, CDR2 SVGEGT. The CDR3 here is CASSYGSHYEQYF. The DNA of the CDR3 is TGTGCCAGCAGTTACGGCAGCCACTACGAGCAGTACTTC.

This clonotype was picked up many times. The rearrangement links TRBV6-1 to TRBJ1-1; D remains ambiguous. The length of the CDR3 is 14 residues. Germline V lookup: CDR1 MNHNS, CDR2 SASEGT. Trimming pared 6 bases from V and 0 bases from J, leaving 11 bases between. CDR3 bases: TGTGCCAGCAGGCCCACTTTCATGAACACTGAAGCTTTCTTT. As protein: CASRPTFMNTEAFF.

This clonotype was found many times. The rearrangement uses TRBV28 and TRBJ1-1, with a weak D call TRBD1 (6 bases). The CDR3 contains 16 residues. V shed 3 bases and J shed 7 bases, with 21 bases lying between them. Germline-derived CDR1 and CDR2 are MDHEN and SYDVKM. For the CDR3, the DNA is TGTGCCAGCAGTTTTGATGGGGGCCCTAACCTCCTTGAAGCTTTCTTT. Its translation: CASSFDGGPNLLEAFF. The full variable domain, its missing parts supplied by reference TRBV28 and TRBJ1-1, is DVKVTQSSRYLVKRTGEKVFLECVQDMDHENMFWYRQDPGLGLRLIYFSYDVKMKEKGDIPEGYSVSREKKERFSLILESASTNQTSMYLCASSFDGGPNLLEAFFGQGTRLTVV.

The V and J genes are TRBV7-8 and TRBJ2-1, with TRBD1 identical over 10 bases. The CDR3 covers 17 residues. Per germline, CDR1 SGHVS and CDR2 FQNEAQ. V shed 4 bases and J 2 bases; nucleotides not matched to a gene: 8. CDR3 nucleotide sequence: TGTGCCAGCAGCTCTAGGGGACAGGGGATCCCCTACAATGAGCAGTTCTTC. It translates to CASSSRGQGIPYNEQFF.

The rearrangement links TRBV9 to TRBJ2-7; the match to TRBD2 covers 11 bases. The CDR3 length is 17 residues. V lost 3 bases to trimming and J lost 0 bases; unmatched junction nucleotides: 8. CDR1 and CDR2 from the germline V gene are SGDLS and YYNGEE. CDR3 in DNA: TGTGCCAGCAGCGGCCCTCGGACTAGCGGGTTCTCCTACGAGCAGTACTTC. Translation: CASSGPRTSGFSYEQYF.

In this sample, this clonotype turned up many times. The V and J genes are TRBV20-1 and TRBJ2-2, with 11 bases fitting TRBD2. Germline-derived CDR1 and CDR2 are DFQATT and SNEGSKA (reference sequence). V lost 1 base to trimming and J lost 5 bases; unmatched junction nucleotides: 0. CDR3 size: 14 residues. The CDR3 region is CSARGTSGTGELFF. DNA of the CDR3: TGCAGTGCTAGAGGGACTAGCGGGACCGGGGAGCTGTTTTTT.